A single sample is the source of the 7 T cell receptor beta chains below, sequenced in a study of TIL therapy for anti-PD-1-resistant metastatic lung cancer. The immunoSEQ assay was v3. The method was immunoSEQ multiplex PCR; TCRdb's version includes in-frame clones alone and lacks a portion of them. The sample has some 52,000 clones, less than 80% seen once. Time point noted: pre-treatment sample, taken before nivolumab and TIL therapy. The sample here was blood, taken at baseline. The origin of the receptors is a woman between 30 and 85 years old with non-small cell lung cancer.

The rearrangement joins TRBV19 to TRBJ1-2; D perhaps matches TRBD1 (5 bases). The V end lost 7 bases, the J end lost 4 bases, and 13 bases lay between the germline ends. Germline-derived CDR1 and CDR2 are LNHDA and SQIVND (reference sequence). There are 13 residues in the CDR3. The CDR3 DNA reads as TGTGCCAGTAATCGTCGGGACCGCTATGGCTACACCTTC. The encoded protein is CASNRRDRYGYTF. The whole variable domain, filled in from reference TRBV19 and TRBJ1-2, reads DGGITQSPKYLFRKEGQNVTLSCEQNLNHDAMYWYRQDPGQGLRLIYYSQIVNDFQKGDIAEGYSVSREKKESFPLTVTSAQKNPTAFYLCASNRRDRYGYTFGSGTRLTVV.

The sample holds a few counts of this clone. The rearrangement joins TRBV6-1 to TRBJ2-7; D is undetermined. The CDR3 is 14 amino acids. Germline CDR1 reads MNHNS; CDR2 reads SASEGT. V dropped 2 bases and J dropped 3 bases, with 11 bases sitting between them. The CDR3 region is CASSEFTEFYEQYF. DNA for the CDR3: TGTGCCAGCAGTGAATTTACAGAGTTCTACGAGCAGTACTTC.

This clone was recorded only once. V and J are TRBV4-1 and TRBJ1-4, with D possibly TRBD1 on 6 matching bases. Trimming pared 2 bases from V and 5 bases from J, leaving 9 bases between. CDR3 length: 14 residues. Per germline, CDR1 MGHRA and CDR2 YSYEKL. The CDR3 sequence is CASSQWGPNEKLFF. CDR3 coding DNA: TGCGCCAGCAGCCAATGGGGGCCCAATGAAAAACTGTTTTTT.

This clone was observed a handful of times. CDR3 DNA: TGCGCCAGCAGTGACCCTAGATCAGATACGCAGTATTTT. As protein: CASSDPRSDTQYF. The chain carries TRBV10-1 and TRBJ2-3; D is unresolved. V was pared by 3 bases and J by 4 bases, with 8 bases between. The CDR3 runs to 13 residues. Germline V lookup: CDR1 WNHNN, CDR2 SYGVQD (reference sequence).

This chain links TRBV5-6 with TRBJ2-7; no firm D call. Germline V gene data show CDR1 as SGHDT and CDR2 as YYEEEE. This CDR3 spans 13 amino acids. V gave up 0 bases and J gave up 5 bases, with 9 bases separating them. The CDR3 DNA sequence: TGTGCCAGCAGCTTGGAGGTGGGCCACGAGCAGTACTTC. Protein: CASSLEVGHEQYF. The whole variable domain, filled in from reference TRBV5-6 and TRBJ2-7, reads DAGVTQSPTHLIKTRGQQVTLRCSPKSGHDTVSWYQQALGQGPQFIFQYYEEEERQRGNFPDRFSGHQFPNYSSELNVNALLLGDSALYLCASSLEVGHEQYFGPGTRLTVT.

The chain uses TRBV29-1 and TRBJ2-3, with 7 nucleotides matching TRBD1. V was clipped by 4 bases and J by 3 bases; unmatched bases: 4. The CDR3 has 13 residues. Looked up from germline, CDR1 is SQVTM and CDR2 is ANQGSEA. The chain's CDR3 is CSVGQGGTDTQYF. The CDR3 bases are TGCAGCGTTGGACAGGGTGGGACAGATACGCAGTATTTT.

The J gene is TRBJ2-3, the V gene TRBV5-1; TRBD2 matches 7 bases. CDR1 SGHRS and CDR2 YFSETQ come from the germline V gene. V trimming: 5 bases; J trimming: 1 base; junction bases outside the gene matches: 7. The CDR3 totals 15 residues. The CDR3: CASRNGLVRTDTQYF. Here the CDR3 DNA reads TGCGCCAGCAGGAACGGACTAGTCCGCACAGATACGCAGTATTTT.